Listed here are 30 T cell receptor beta chains from one sample, sequenced in a study of OX40 agonist ivuxolimab in advanced cancers. Clones were read by immunoSEQ multiplex PCR, and TCRdb kept only the in-frame ones, dropping some. The sample includes 45,000 to 50,000 clones, approximately 91% of them seen just once. The sample in question was CD4+ or CD8+ T cells sorted from blood, obtained in a trial of the OX40 agonist ivuxolimab. Receptors were obtained from an adult with an advanced solid tumor such as melanoma, head and neck, liver or kidney cancer.

The chain carries TRBV6-1 and TRBJ2-3; TRBD2 agrees at 7 bases. The germline gives CDR1 MNHNS, CDR2 SASEGT. The CDR3 extends over 15 amino acids. The ends lost 7 bases at V and 0 bases at J; junction bases unmatched: 7. CDR3 loop: CASNRLAASTDTQYF. For the CDR3, the DNA is TGTGCCAGCAATCGACTAGCCGCAAGCACAGATACGCAGTATTTT.

The chain joins TRBV11-2 to TRBJ2-7; D is ambiguous. The ends were cut back, 3 bases at V and 3 bases at J, with 12 bases in the middle. Per the germline V gene, CDR1 is SGHAT and CDR2 is FQNNGV. The CDR3 length is 14 residues. The CDR3 DNA follows: TGTGCCAGCAGCTTGGTTAGCACCGACTACGAGCAGTACTTC. Amino acid sequence: CASSLVSTDYEQYF.

The chain employs TRBV28 and TRBJ2-7, with D possibly being TRBD1 (7 bases). The CDR3 contains 14 residues. Germline V gene data show CDR1 as MDHEN and CDR2 as SYDVKM. V lost 5 bases and J lost 3, with 14 bases in between. The CDR3 DNA reads as TGTGCCAGCAGTCGGACAGGAGGGCACTACGAGCAGTACTTC. It specifies CASSRTGGHYEQYF.

This clone was observed once. The V call is TRBV13, the J call TRBJ2-7; 7 positions match TRBD1. V lost 5 bases to trimming and J lost 0 bases; unmatched junction nucleotides: 7. There are 15 residues in the CDR3. In germline, CDR1 is PRHDT, CDR2 FYEKMQ (reference sequence). CDR3 protein: CASSPPTGSSYEQYF. CDR3 nucleotide sequence: TGTGCCAGCAGCCCCCCGACAGGGTCCTCCTACGAGCAGTACTTC.

This rearrangement joins TRBV9 to TRBJ2-2, with 11 positions matching TRBD2. The germline gives CDR1 SGDLS, CDR2 YYNGEE. V shed 8 bases, J shed 6 bases, and the junction held 6 bases outside the gene matches. The CDR3 is 14 amino acids. The CDR3 DNA is TGTGCCAGTGGACTAGCGGGTTCCCCCGGGGAGCTGTTTTTT. It is translated as CASGLAGSPGELFF.

V and J are TRBV6-1 and TRBJ2-7, with a possible D match to TRBD2 (6 bases). The CDR3 consists of 14 residues. Germline CDR1 MNHNS, CDR2 SASEGT. The germline V and J ends were trimmed by 6 bases and 3 bases, with 15 bases remaining between them. Here the CDR3 DNA reads TGTGCCAGCAGCCAAGTCGGGACTGGCTACGAGCAGTACTTC. Amino acid sequence: CASSQVGTGYEQYF.

This chain connects TRBV7-8 to TRBJ2-3, with D possibly TRBD2 on 5 matching bases. Trimming took 2 bases from V and 0 from J, leaving 9 bases between them. Per germline, CDR1 SGHVS and CDR2 FQNEAQ. The CDR3 has 15 amino acids. CDR3 sequence reads: CASSLMRVSTDTQYF. CDR3 coding DNA: TGTGCCAGCAGCTTAATGAGGGTCAGCACAGATACGCAGTATTTT.

The chain employs TRBV7-9 and TRBJ2-5; 9 bases align to TRBD2. Trimming removed 1 base from V and 0 bases from J; junction bases left unmatched: 3. Germline CDR1 is SEHNR and CDR2 is FQNEAQ (reference sequence). The CDR3 is 16 amino acids. For the CDR3, the DNA is TGTGCCAGCAGCTTAGGGACTAGCGAATACCAAGAGACCCAGTACTTC. This sequence encodes CASSLGTSEYQETQYF.

Only one count was recorded for this clone. DNA of the CDR3: TGTGCCAGCAGTTTCGGGGGAAACACCATATATTTT. Encoded protein: CASSFGGNTIYF. The chain employs TRBV28 and TRBJ1-3, with no clear D. V lost 3 bases, J lost 4 bases, and 4 bases lay in between. The CDR3 sequence is 12 residues long. In germline, CDR1 is MDHEN, CDR2 SYDVKM.

The chain carries TRBV19 and TRBJ2-5; 9 nucleotides agree with TRBD2. CDR1 LNHDA and CDR2 SQIVND come from the germline V gene (reference sequence). The V gene end was trimmed by 5 bases and the J gene end by 2 bases; junction bases not matched to a gene: 12. The length of the CDR3 is 17 residues. CDR3 sequence: CASSAWPLAGAQETQYF. DNA for the CDR3: TGTGCCAGTAGTGCTTGGCCGTTAGCGGGGGCGCAAGAGACCCAGTACTTC.

This rearrangement joins TRBV6-5 to TRBJ1-5, with D possibly being TRBD1 (5 bases). The V gene's germline CDR1 is MNHEY and CDR2 SVGAGI. Trimming pared 5 bases from V and 5 bases from J, leaving 13 bases between. The CDR3 spans 14 residues. CDR3 residues: CASSEWGEDQPQHF. CDR3 in DNA: TGTGCCAGCAGTGAATGGGGGGAGGATCAGCCCCAGCATTTT.

This sequence joins TRBV27 and TRBJ2-5; no definite D call. The V gene lost 2 bases and the J gene lost 5 bases, with 9 bases spanning the gap. CDR3 length: 13 residues. CDR1 and CDR2 (germline): MNHEY, SMNVEV (reference sequence). This CDR3 reads CASSLISIETQYF. CDR3 DNA sequence: TGTGCCAGCAGTTTAATTAGCATTGAGACCCAGTACTTC.

The chain links TRBV7-6 to TRBJ2-7; 7 bases map to TRBD2. The germline CDR1 and CDR2 sequences are SGHVS and FNYEAQ. This CDR3 has 13 amino acids. J lost 7 bases, V lost 0 bases, and 3 bases had no gene match. DNA for the CDR3: TGTGCCAGCAGCTTAGCCCCGGGGGGAGAGCAGTACTTC. Translation: CASSLAPGGEQYF.

This chain links TRBV19 with TRBJ2-4, with 7 bases fitting TRBD2. This CDR3 comprises 13 residues. Per the germline V gene, CDR1 is LNHDA and CDR2 is SQIVND (reference sequence). J gave up 12 bases and V 5 bases, and 10 bases lay outside the gene matches. The CDR3 sequence: CASSLGLGEGQYF. In DNA, the CDR3 is TGTGCCAGTAGTCTAGGACTTGGGGAGGGTCAGTACTTC.

This chain connects TRBV2 to TRBJ2-2, with unresolved D. Germline V CDR1 and CDR2: SNHLY, FYNNEI. The CDR3 extends over 14 amino acids. The V end lost 4 bases, the J end lost 3 bases, and 9 bases lay between the germline ends. The CDR3 spells CASSVQEYTGELFF. For the CDR3, the DNA is TGTGCCAGCAGTGTCCAAGAGTACACCGGGGAGCTGTTTTTT.

The chain links TRBV25-1 to TRBJ2-5; the match to TRBD2 covers 10 bases. Germline CDR1 MGHDK, CDR2 SYGVNS. V shed 1 base and J 0 bases; nucleotides not matched to a gene: 8. This CDR3 comprises 18 residues. CDR3 nucleotide sequence: TGTGCCAGCAGTGAATTTGGGGGGACTAGCGAGAACCAAGAGACCCAGTACTTC. Protein product: CASSEFGGTSENQETQYF. Combining the CDR3 with reference TRBV25-1 and TRBJ2-5 gives the whole variable domain EADIYQTPRYLVIGTGKKITLECSQTMGHDKMYWYQQDPGMELHLIHYSYGVNSTEKGDLSSESTVSRIRTEHFPLTLESARPSHTSQYLCASSEFGGTSENQETQYFGPGTRLLVL.

The table lists this clone with a count of one. The chain recombines TRBV7-8 with TRBJ2-7, with D perhaps TRBD1 or TRBD2 (5 bases each). V shed 6 bases and J shed 1 base, with 13 bases lying between them. The CDR3 totals 14 residues. CDR1 is SGHVS and CDR2 is FQNEAQ in the germline V gene. The CDR3 nucleotides read TGTGCCAGCAGTCGCCAGGGAGAATCCTACGAGCAGTACTTC. Protein sequence: CASSRQGESYEQYF. Together with reference TRBV7-8 and TRBJ2-7, the CDR3 gives the full variable domain: GAGVSQSPRYKVAKRGQDVALRCDPISGHVSLFWYQQALGQGPEFLTYFQNEAQLDKSGLPSDRFFAERPEGSVSTLKIQRTQQEDSAVYLCASSRQGESYEQYFGPGTRLTVT.

V is TRBV9 and J is TRBJ2-1; no clear D gene. V was clipped by 4 bases and J by 10 bases, with 15 bases between them. Germline CDR1 SGDLS, CDR2 YYNGEE. The CDR3 has 13 residues. CDR3 DNA: TGTGCCAGCAGCATAGATTTGCTCGCCGAGCAGTTCTTC. Protein product: CASSIDLLAEQFF. Using reference TRBV9 and TRBJ2-1 for the parts outside the CDR3, the full variable domain is DSGVTQTPKHLITATGQRVTLRCSPRSGDLSVYWYQQSLDQGLQFLIQYYNGEERAKGNILERFSAQQFPDLHSELNLSSLELGDSALYFCASSIDLLAEQFFGPGTRLTVL.

The chain uses TRBV7-8 and TRBJ1-2; TRBD1 agrees at 9 bases. The CDR3 has 13 amino acids. The V segment lost 5 bases and the J segment 4 bases; nucleotides outside the gene matches: 2. The germline CDR1 and CDR2 sequences are SGHVS and FQNEAQ. As DNA, the CDR3 is TGTGCCAGCAGCCAGGGACAGGGCTATGGCTACACCTTC. It codes for CASSQGQGYGYTF.

The CDR3, as DNA: TGTGCTCTAAGGGACAGCTACTATGGCTACACCTTC. This encodes CALRDSYYGYTF. The chain links TRBV28 to TRBJ1-2, with 7 bases that match TRBD1. The CDR3 has 12 residues. Germline values: CDR1 MDHEN, CDR2 SYDVKM.

This clone is medium-sized in the sample. The chain combines TRBV27 with TRBJ2-1; D remains unclear. Germline CDR1 is MNHEY and CDR2 is SMNVEV (reference sequence). The CDR3 has 13 residues. V lost 5 bases and J lost 2, with 7 bases in between. Here the CDR3 DNA reads TGTGCCAGCAGTCCGGAGCCCTACAATGAGCAGTTCTTC. Translation: CASSPEPYNEQFF.

This clone was counted a single time. The chain combines TRBV25-1 with TRBJ2-3, with 7 positions matching TRBD1. The ends lost 3 bases at V and 4 bases at J; junction bases unmatched: 7. There are 15 residues in the CDR3. Looked up from germline, CDR1 is MGHDK and CDR2 is SYGVNS. CDR3 DNA: TGTGCCAGCAGTGAGCTGACAGGGCGGGCAGATACGCAGTATTTT. Its protein is CASSELTGRADTQYF.

V and J are TRBV6-6 and TRBJ2-5; D possibly corresponds to TRBD1 (5 bases). The DNA end favors TRBJ2-7, so the J call may be wrong. The CDR3 runs to 15 residues. CDR1 and CDR2 (germline): MNHNY, SVGAGI (reference sequence). CDR3 nucleotide sequence: TGTGCCAGCAGTTACCGTGAAGGGGTCAACTACGAGCAGTACTTC. Its protein product is CASSYREGVNYEQYF.

The V call is TRBV18, the J call TRBJ2-3; tentative D call: TRBD2 (7 bases). Trimming removed 3 bases from V and 4 bases from J, with 17 bases in between. This CDR3 comprises 16 residues. Germline CDR1 and CDR2: KGHSH and LQKENI. CDR3 amino acids: CASSPKGGLGADTQYF. The CDR3 DNA follows: TGTGCCAGCTCACCGAAGGGGGGGCTGGGGGCAGATACGCAGTATTTT.

The rearrangement links TRBV7-9 to TRBJ2-6; D uncertain. CDR1 SEHNR and CDR2 FQNEAQ come from the germline V gene (reference sequence). The CDR3 covers 18 residues. V was trimmed by 7 bases and J by 0 bases, leaving 19 bases between them. The CDR3 reads CASILGPHLGSGANVLTF. DNA of the CDR3: TGTGCCAGCATCCTTGGTCCTCACTTGGGCTCTGGGGCCAACGTCCTGACTTTC.

The chain carries TRBV7-9 and TRBJ1-4, with a possible D match to TRBD1 (5 bases). Germline CDR1 and CDR2: SEHNR and FQNEAQ (reference sequence). The CDR3 sequence is 12 residues long. V dropped 5 bases and J dropped 5 bases, with 6 bases sitting between them. CDR3 loop: CASSRQNEKLFF. The DNA for the CDR3 is TGTGCCAGCAGCCGACAGAATGAAAAACTGTTTTTT.

Concerning this clone: A much larger clonotype is one base distant, so this may be a read error. The V call is TRBV30, the J call TRBJ2-7; D may be TRBD2 (5 bases). The CDR3 spans 14 residues. CDR1 GTSNPN and CDR2 SVGIG come from the germline V gene (reference sequence). The CDR3 region is CARSFPGVLYEQYF. The CDR3 nucleotides read TGTGCCCGGAGTTTCCCCGGGGTCCTTTACGAGCAGTACTTC.

The chain recombines TRBV19 with TRBJ2-2, with 7 bases that match TRBD2. The CDR3 loop spans 15 amino acids. The ends lost 0 bases at V and 5 bases at J; junction bases unmatched: 3. Germline CDR1 is LNHDA and CDR2 is SQIVND (reference sequence). This chain's CDR3 is CASSIDRAGTGELFF. For the CDR3, the DNA is TGTGCCAGTAGTATAGATCGAGCGGGGACCGGGGAGCTGTTTTTT.

This sequence joins TRBV10-3 and TRBJ2-1, with D unresolved. Trimming left V 0 bases short and J 8 bases short, with 2 bases between. There are 11 residues in the CDR3. CDR1 is ENHRY, CDR2 SYGVKD, per germline. The CDR3 reads CAISESYEQFF. CDR3 DNA sequence: TGTGCCATCAGTGAGTCATATGAGCAGTTCTTC.

This chain joins TRBV9 and TRBJ2-7, with D unclear. Trimming removed 4 bases at V and 0 bases at J, with 11 bases between. Germline CDR1 SGDLS, CDR2 YYNGEE. The CDR3 spans 14 residues. The CDR3 DNA is TGTGCCAGCAGCCCTGGAATCAGCTCCTACGAGCAGTACTTC. Protein product: CASSPGISSYEQYF.